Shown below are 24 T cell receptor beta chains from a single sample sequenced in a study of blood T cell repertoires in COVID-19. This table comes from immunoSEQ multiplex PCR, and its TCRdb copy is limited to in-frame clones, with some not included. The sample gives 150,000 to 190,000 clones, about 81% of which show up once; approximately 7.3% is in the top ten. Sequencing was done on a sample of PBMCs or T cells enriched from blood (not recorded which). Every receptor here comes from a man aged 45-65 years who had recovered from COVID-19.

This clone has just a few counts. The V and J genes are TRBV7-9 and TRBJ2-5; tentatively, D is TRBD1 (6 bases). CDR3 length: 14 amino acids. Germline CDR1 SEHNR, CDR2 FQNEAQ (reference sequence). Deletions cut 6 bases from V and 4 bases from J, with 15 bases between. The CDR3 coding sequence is TGTGCCAGCAGTCCTGGGGGCTCGGCAGAGACCCAGTACTTC. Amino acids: CASSPGGSAETQYF.

CDR3 sequence: CASSLAGPPGANVLTF. The CDR3 coding sequence is TGTGCCAGCAGCTTAGCCGGTCCCCCTGGGGCCAACGTCCTGACTTTC. V is TRBV7-9 and J is TRBJ2-6; D unclear. The CDR3 consists of 16 residues. Looked up from germline, CDR1 is SEHNR and CDR2 is FQNEAQ (reference sequence). V was clipped by 0 bases and J by 2 bases, with 8 bases between them.

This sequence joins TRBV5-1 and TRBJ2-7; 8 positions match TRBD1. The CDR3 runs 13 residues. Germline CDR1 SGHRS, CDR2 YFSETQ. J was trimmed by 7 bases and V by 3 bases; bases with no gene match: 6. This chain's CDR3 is CASSSSGGGEQYF. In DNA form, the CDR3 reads TGCGCCAGCAGCTCCTCAGGGGGCGGTGAGCAGTACTTC. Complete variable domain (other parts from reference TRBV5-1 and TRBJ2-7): KAGVTQTPRYLIKTRGQQVTLSCSPISGHRSVSWYQQTPGQGLQFLFEYFSETQRNKGNFPGRFSGRQFSNSRSEMNVSTLELGDSALYLCASSSSGGGEQYFGPGTRLTVT.

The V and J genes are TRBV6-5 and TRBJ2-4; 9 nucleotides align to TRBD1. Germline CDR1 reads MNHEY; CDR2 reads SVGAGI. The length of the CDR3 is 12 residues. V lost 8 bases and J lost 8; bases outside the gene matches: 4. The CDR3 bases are TGTGCCAGCCGGGGACAGGGTTACATTCAGTACTTC. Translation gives CASRGQGYIQYF.

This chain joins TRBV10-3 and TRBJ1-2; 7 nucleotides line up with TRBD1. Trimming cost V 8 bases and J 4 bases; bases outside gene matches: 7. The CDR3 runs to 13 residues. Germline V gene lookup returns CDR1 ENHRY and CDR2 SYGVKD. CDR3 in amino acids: CAIRQGESYGYTF. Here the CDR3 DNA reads TGTGCCATCCGACAGGGCGAAAGCTATGGCTACACCTTC.

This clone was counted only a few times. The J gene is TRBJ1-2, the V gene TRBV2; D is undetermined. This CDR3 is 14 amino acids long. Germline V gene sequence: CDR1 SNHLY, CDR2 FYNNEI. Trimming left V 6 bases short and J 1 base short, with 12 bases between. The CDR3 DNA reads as TGTGCCAGCAGCGTCGGTGTCCATAACTATGGCTACACCTTC. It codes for CASSVGVHNYGYTF.

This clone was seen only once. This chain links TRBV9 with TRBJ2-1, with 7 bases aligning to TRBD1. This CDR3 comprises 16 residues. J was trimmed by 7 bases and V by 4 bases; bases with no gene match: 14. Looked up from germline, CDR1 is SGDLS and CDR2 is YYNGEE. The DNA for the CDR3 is TGTGCCAGCAGCCCCCAAGGGTTGACAGGGACGAATGAGCAGTTCTTC. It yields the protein CASSPQGLTGTNEQFF.

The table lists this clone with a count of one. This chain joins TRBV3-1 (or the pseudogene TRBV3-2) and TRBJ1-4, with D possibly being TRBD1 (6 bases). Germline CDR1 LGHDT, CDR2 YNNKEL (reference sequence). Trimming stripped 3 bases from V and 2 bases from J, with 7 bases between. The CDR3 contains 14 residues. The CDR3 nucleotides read TGTGCCAGCAGCCACAGGGGCACTAATGAAAAACTGTTTTTT. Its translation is CASSHRGTNEKLFF.

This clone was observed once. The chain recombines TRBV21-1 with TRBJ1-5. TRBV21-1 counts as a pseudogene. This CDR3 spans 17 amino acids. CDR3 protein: CASSKRESKGSNQPQHF. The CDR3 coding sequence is TGTGCCAGCAGCAAAAGGGAGAGCAAGGGTAGCAATCAGCCCCAGCATTTT.

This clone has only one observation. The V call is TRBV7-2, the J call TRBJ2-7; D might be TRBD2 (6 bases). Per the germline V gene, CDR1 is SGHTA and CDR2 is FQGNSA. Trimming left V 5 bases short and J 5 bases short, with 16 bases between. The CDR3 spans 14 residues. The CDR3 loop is CASSPSGAPNEQYF. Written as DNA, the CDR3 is TGTGCCAGCAGCCCTTCGGGAGCACCAAACGAGCAGTACTTC.

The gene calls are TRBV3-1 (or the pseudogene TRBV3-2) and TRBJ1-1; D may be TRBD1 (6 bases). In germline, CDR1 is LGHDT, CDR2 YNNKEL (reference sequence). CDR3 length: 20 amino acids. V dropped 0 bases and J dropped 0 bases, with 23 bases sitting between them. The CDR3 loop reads CASSQDWARQEKLMNTEAFF. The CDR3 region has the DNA TGTGCCAGCAGCCAAGATTGGGCAAGACAGGAGAAATTAATGAACACTGAAGCTTTCTTT.

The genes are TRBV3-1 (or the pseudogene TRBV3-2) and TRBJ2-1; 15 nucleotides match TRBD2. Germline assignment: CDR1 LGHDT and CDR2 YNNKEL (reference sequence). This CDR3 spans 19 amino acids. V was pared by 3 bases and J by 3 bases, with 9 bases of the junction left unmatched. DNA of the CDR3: TGTGCCAGCAGCCACCCCGGGACTAGCGGGGGGCCAAACTACAATGAGCAGTTCTTC. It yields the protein CASSHPGTSGGPNYNEQFF.

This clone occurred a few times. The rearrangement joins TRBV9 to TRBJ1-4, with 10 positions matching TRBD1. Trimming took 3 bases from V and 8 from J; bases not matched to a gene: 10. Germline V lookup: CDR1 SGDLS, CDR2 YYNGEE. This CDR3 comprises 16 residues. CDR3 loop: CASSALPGTGEEKLFF. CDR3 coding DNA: TGTGCCAGCAGCGCTCTGCCCGGGACAGGGGAAGAAAAACTGTTTTTT.

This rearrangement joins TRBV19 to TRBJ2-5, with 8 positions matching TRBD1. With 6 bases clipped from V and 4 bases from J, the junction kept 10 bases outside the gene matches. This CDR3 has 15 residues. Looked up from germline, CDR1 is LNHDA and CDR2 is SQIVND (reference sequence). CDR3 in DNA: TGTGCCAGTAGGAAGACAGGGGTGATAAGAGAGACCCAGTACTTC. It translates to CASRKTGVIRETQYF.

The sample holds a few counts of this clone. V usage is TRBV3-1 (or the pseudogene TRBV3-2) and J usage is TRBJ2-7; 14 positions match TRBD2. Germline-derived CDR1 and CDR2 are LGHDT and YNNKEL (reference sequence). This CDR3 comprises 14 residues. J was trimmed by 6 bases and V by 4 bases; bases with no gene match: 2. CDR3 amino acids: CASSPGLAGVEQYF. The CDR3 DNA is TGTGCCAGCAGCCCGGGACTAGCGGGGGTCGAGCAGTACTTC.

CDR3 in amino acids: CSVESGLANGELFF. CDR3 DNA sequence: TGCAGCGTTGAATCTGGCCTAGCGAACGGGGAGCTGTTTTTT. The chain recombines TRBV29-1 with TRBJ2-2, with D perhaps matching TRBD2 (6 bases). The germline gives CDR1 SQVTM, CDR2 ANQGSEA. The CDR3 length is 14 residues. Trimming cost V 2 bases and J 7 bases, with 14 bases left between them.

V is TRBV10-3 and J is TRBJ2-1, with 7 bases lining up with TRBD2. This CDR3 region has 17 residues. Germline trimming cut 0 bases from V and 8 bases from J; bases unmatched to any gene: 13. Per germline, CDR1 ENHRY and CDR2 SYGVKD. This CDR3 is CAISESTRGRGMDEQFF. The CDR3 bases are TGTGCCATCAGTGAGTCGACTCGTGGGCGGGGGATGGATGAGCAGTTCTTC.

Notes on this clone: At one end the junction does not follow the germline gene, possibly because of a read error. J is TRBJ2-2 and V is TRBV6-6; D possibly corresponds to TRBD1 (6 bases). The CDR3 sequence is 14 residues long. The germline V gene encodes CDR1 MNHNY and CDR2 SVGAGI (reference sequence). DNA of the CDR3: TGTGCCAGCAGTTACATCCGGGACACTGGGGAGCTGTTTTTT. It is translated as CASSYIRDTGELFF.

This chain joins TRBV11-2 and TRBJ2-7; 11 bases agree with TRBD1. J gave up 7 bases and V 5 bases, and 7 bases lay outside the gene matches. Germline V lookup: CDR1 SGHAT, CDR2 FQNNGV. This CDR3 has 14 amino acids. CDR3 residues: CASSQGQGAREQYF. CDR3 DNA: TGTGCCAGCAGCCAAGGACAGGGGGCGCGAGAGCAGTACTTC.

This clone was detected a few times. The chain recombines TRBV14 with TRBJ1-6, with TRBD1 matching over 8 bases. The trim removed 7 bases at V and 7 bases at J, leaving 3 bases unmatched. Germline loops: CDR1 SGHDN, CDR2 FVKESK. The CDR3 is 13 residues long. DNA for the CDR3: TGTGCCAGCAATCGACAGGGGAATTCACCCCTCCACTTT. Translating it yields CASNRQGNSPLHF.

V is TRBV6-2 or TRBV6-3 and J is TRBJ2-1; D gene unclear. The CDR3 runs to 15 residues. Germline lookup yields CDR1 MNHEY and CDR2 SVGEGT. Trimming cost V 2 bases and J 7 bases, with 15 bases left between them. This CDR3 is CASSYGGGRMNEQFF. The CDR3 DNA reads TGTGCCAGCAGTTACGGTGGCGGAAGGATGAATGAGCAGTTCTTC.

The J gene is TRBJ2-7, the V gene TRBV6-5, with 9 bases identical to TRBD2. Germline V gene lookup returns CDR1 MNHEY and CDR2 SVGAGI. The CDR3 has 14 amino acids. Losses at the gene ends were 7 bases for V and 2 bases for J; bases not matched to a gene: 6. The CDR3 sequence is CASTLAGEAYEQYF. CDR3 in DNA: TGTGCCAGCACCTTAGCGGGGGAGGCCTACGAGCAGTACTTC.

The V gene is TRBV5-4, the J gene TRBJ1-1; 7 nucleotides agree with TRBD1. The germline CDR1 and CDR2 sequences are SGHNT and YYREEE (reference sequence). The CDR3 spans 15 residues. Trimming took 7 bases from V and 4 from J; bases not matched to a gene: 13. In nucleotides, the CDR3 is TGTGCCAGCGAGGGCTACGGGACAGAGAGCACTGAAGCTTTCTTT. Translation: CASEGYGTESTEAFF. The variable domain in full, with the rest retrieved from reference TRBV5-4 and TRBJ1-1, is ETGVTQSPTHLIKTRGQQVTLRCSSQSGHNTVSWYQQALGQGPQFIFQYYREEENGRGNFPPRFSGLQFPNYSSELNVNALELDDSALYLCASEGYGTESTEAFFGQGTRLTVV.

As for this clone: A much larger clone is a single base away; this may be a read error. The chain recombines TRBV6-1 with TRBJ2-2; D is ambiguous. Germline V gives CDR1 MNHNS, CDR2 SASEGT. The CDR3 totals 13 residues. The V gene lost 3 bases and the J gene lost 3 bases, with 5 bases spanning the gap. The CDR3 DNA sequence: TGTGCCAGCAGTGAGGCGGACACCGGGGAGCTGTTTTTT. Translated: CASSEADTGELFF.